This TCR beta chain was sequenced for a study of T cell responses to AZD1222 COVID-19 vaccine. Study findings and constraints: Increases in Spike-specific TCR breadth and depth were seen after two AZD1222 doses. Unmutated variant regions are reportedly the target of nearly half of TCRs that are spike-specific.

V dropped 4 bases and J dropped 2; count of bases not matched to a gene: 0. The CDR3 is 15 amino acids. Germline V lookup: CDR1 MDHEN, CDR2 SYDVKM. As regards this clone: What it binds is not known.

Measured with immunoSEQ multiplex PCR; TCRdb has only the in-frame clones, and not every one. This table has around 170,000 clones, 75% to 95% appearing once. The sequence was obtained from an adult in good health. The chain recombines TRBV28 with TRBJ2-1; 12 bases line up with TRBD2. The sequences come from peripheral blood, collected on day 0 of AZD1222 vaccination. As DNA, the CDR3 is TGTGCCAGCAGTTGGACTAGCGGGACCTACAATGAGCAGTTCTTC. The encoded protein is CASSWTSGTYNEQFF.